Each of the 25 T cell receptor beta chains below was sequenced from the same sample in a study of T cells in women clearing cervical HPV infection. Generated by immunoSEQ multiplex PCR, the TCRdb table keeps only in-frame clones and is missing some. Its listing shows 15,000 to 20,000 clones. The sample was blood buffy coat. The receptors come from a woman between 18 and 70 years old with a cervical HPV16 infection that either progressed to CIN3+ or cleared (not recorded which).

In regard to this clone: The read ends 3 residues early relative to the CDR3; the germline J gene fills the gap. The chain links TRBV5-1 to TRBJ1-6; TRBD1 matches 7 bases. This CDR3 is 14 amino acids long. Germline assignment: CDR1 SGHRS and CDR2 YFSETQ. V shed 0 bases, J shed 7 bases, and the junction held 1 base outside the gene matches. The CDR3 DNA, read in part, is TGCGCCAGCAGCTTGGGACAGGGAAATTCACCC. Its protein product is CASSLGQGNSP. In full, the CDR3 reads CASSLGQGNSPLHF.

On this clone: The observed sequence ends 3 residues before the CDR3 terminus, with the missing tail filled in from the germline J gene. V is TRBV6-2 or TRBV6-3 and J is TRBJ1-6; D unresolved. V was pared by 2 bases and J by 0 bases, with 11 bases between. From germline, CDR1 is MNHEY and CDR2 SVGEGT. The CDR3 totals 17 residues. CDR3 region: CASSYDQESSYNSPLHF. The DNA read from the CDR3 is TGTGCCAGCAGTTACGACCAGGAGAGCTCCTATAATTCACCC.

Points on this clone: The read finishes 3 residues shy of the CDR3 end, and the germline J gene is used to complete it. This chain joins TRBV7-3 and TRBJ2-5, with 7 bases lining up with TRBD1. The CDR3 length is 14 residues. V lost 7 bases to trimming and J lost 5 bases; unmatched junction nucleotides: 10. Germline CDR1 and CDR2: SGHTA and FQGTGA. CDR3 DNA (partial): TGTGCCAGCACCCCAGGACAGGACAGGGAGACC. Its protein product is CASTPGQDRET. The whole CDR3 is CASTPGQDRETQYF.

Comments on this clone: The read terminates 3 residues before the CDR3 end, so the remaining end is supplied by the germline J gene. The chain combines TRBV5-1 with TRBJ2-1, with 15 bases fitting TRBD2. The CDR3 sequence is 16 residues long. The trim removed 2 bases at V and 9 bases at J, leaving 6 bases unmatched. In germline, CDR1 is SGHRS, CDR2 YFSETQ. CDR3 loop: CASSFSPGLAGGEQFF. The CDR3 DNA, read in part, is TGCGCCAGCAGCTTCTCCCCGGGACTAGCGGGGGGTGAG. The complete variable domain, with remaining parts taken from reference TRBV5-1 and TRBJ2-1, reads KAGVTQTPRYLIKTRGQQVTLSCSPISGHRSVSWYQQTPGQGLQFLFEYFSETQRNKGNFPGRFSGRQFSNSRSEMNVSTLELGDSALYLCASSFSPGLAGGEQFFGPGTRLTVL.

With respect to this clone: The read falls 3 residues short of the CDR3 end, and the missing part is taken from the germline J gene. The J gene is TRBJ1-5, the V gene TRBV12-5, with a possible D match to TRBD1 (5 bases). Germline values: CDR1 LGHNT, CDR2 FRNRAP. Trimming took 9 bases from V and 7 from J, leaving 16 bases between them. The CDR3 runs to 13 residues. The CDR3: CASAIGGGQPQHF. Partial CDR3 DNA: TGTGCTAGCGCCATCGGGGGAGGGCAGCCC.

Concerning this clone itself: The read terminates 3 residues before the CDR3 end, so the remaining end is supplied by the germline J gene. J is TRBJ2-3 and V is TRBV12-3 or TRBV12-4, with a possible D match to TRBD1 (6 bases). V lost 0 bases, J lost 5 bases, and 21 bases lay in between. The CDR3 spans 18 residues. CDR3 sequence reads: CASSLAMGPGAQKDTQYF. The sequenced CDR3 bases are TGTGCCAGCAGTTTAGCGATGGGTCCAGGGGCGCAGAAAGATACG.

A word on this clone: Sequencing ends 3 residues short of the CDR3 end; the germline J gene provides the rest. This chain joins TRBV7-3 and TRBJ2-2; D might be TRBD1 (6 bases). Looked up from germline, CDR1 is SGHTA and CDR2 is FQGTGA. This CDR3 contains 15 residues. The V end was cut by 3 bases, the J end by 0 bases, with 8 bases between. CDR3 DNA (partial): TGTGCCAGCAGCTTTGGGACACCGAACACCGGGGAG. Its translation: CASSFGTPNTGE. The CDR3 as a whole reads CASSFGTPNTGELFF.

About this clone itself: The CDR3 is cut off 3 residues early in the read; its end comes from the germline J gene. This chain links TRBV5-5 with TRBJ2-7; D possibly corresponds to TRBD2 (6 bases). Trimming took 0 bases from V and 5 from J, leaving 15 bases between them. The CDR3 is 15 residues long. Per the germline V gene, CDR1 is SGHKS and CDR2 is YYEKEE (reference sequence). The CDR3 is CASSLVPGGANEQYF. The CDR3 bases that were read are TGTGCCAGCAGCTTGGTTCCCGGGGGAGCCAACGAG.

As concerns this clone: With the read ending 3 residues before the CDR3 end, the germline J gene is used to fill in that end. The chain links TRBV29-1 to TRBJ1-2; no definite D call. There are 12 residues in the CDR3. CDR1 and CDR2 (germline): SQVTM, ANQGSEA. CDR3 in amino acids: CSVTAGRGGYTF. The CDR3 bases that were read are TGCAGCGTTACGGCGGGCCGCGGGGGC.

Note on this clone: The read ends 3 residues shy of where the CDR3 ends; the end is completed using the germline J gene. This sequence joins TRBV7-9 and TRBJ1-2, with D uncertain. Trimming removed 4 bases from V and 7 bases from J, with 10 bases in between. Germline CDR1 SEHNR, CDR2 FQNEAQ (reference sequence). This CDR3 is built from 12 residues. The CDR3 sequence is CASSSNTIGYTF. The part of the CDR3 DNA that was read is TGTGCCAGCAGCTCCAACACAATTGGC. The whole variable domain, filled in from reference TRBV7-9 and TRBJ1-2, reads DTGVSQNPRHKITKRGQNVTFRCDPISEHNRLYWYRQTLGQGPEFLTYFQNEAQLEKSRLLSDRFSAERPKGSFSTLEIQRTEQGDSAMYLCASSSNTIGYTFGSGTRLTVV.

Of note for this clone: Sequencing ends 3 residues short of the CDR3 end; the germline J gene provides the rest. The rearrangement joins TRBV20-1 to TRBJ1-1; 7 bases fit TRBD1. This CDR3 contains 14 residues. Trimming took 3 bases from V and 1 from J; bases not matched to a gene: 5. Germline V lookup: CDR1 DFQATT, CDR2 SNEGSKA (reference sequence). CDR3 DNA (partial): TGCAGTGCTAGGAGAGGGGGCGGGAACACTGAA. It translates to CSARRGGGNTE. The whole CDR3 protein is CSARRGGGNTEAFF.

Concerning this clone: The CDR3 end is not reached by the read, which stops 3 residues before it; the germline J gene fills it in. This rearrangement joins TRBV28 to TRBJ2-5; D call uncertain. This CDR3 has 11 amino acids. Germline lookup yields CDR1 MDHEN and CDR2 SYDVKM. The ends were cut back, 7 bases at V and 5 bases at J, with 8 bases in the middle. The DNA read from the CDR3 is TGTGCCAGCAACCTCGGTGAGACC. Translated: CASNLGET. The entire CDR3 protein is CASNLGETQYF.

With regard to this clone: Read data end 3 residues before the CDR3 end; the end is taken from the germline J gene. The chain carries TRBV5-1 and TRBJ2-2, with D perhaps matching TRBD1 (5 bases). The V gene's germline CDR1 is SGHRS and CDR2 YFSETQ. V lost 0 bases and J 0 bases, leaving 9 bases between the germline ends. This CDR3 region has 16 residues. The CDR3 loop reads CASSLAGFSNTGELFF. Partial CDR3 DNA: TGCGCCAGCAGCTTGGCAGGGTTTTCGAACACCGGGGAG. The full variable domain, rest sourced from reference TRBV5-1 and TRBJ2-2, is KAGVTQTPRYLIKTRGQQVTLSCSPISGHRSVSWYQQTPGQGLQFLFEYFSETQRNKGNFPGRFSGRQFSNSRSEMNVSTLELGDSALYLCASSLAGFSNTGELFFGEGSRLTVL.

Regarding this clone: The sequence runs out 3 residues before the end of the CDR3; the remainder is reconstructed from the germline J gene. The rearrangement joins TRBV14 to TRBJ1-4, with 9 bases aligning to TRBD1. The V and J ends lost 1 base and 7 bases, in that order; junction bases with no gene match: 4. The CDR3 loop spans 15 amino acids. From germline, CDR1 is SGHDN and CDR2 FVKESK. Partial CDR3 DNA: TGTGCCAGCAGCCAAGTTACAGGGGGCGGTGAAAAA. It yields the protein CASSQVTGGGEK. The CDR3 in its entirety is CASSQVTGGGEKLFF.

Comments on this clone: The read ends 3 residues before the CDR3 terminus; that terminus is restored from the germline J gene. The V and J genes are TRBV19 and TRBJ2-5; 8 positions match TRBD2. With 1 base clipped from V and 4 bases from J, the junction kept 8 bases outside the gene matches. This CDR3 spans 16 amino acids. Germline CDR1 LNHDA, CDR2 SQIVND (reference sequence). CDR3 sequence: CASSIGGTSRGETQYF. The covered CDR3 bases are TGTGCCAGTAGTATAGGGGGGACTAGTCGGGGAGAGACC.

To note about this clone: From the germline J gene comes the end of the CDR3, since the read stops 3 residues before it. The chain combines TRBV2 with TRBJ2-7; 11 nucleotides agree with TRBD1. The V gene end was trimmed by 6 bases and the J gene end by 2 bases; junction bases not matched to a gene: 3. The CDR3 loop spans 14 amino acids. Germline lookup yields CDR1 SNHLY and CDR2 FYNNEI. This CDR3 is CASRRGQGAYEQYF. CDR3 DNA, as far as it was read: TGTGCCAGCAGGCGGGGACAGGGGGCCTACGAG.

The CDR3 sequence: CASRGSHLNTEAFF. The sequenced CDR3 bases are TGTGCCAGCAGGGGCAGCCATTTGAACACTGAA. V gene TRBV19 combines with J gene TRBJ1-1, with a possible D match to TRBD1 (6 bases). The read comes to an end 3 residues before the CDR3 does, leaving the germline J gene to fill in the end. The CDR3 runs to 14 residues. The germline V gene encodes CDR1 LNHDA and CDR2 SQIVND (reference sequence). Trimming removed 9 bases from V and 0 bases from J, with 14 bases in between.

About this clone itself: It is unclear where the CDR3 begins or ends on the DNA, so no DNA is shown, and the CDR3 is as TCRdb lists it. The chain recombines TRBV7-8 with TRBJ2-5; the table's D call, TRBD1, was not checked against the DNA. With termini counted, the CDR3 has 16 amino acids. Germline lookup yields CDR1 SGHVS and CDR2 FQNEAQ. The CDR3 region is CASSSETGGFLETQYF.

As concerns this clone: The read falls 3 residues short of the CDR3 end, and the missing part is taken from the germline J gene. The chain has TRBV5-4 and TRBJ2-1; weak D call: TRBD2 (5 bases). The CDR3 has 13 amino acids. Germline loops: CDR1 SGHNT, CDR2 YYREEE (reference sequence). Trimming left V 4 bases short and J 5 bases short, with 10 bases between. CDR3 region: CASSRTLNNEQFF. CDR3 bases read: TGTGCCAGCAGCCGGACTCTCAACAATGAG.

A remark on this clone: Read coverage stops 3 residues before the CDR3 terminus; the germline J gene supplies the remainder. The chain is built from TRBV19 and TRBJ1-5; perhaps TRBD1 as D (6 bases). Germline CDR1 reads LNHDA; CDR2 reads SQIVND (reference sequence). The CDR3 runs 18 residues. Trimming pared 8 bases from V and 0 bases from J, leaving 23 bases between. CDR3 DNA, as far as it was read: TGTGCCAGTGTTTCACAGGACAGTTCCATTGGTAGCAATCAGCCC. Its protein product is CASVSQDSSIGSNQP. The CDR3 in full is CASVSQDSSIGSNQPQHF.

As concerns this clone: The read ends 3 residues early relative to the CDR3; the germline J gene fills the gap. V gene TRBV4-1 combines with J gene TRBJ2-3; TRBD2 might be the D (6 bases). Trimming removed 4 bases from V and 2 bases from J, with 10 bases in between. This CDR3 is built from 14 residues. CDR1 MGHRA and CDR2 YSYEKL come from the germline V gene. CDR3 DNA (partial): TGCGCCAGCAGCCTCGGGGGATTCACAGATACG. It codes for CASSLGGFTDT. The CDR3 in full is CASSLGGFTDTQYF.

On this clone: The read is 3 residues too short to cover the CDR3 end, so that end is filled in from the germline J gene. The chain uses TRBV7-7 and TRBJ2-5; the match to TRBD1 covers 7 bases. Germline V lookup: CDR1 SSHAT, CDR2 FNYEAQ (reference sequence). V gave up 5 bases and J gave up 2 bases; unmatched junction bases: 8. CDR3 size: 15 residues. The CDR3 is CASSQQGSGQETQYF. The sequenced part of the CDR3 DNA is TGTGCCAGCAGCCAACAGGGGAGTGGGCAAGAGACC.

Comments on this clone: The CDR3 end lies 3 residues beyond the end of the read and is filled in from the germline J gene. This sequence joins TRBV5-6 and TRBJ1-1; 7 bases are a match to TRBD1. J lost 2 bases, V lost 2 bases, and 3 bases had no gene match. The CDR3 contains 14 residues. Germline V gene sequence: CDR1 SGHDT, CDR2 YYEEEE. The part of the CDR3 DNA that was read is TGTGCCAGCAGCTTCGACAGGGCCAACACTGAA. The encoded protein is CASSFDRANTE. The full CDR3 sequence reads CASSFDRANTEAFF.

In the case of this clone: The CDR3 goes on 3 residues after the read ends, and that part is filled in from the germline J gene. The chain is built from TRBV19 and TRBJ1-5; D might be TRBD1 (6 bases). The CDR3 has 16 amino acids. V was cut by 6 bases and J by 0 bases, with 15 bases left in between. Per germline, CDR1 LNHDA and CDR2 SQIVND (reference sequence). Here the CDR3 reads CASSGGQLNSNQPQHF. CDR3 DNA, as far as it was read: TGTGCCAGTAGCGGAGGACAGTTAAATAGCAATCAGCCC.

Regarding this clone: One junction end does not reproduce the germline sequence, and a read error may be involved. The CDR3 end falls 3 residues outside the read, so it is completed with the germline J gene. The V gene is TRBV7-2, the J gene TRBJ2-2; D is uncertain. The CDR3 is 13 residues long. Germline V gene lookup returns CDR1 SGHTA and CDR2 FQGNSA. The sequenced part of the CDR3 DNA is TGTGCCAGCAGTTTAGAACTTACCGGGGAG. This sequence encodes CASSLELTGE. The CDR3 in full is CASSLELTGELFF.